Listed below are T cell receptor beta chains from one sample, sequenced in a study of T cell responses to AZD1222 COVID-19 vaccine. Repertoires were generated with immunoSEQ multiplex PCR, while TCRdb's copy carries only in-frame clones and drops some. This sample has under 200,000 clones, with just over 90% found just once. The sample here was peripheral blood, taken 28 days after the second dose of the MenACWY control vaccine. These receptors all come from an adult who received the MenACWY meningococcal vaccine as a control. Each CDR3 is given with its conserved first and last residue. D genes are given only for firm matches. For some rows the clone size is stated as once, few or many, or as a class when expanded; others skip it.

len: 14; abundance: -; v_gene: TRBV7-9; j_gene: TRBJ2-7; d_gene: TRBD1; CDR3aa: CASSPGTVTYEQYF; CDR3nt: TGTGCCAGCAGCCCCGGGACAGTAACCTACGAGCAGTACTTC
len: 14; abundance: -; v_gene: TRBV30; j_gene: TRBJ1-6; d_gene: -; CDR3aa: CAWSVIPYNSPLHF; CDR3nt: TGTGCCTGGAGTGTGATCCCTTATAATTCACCCCTCCACTTT
len: 14; abundance: -; v_gene: TRBV29-1; j_gene: TRBJ2-6; d_gene: -; CDR3aa: CSAGTGIGANVLTF; CDR3nt: TGCAGCGCCGGTACAGGGATCGGGGCCAACGTCCTGACTTTC
len: 17; abundance: -; v_gene: TRBV28; j_gene: TRBJ2-4; d_gene: TRBD2; CDR3aa: CASSPSGRTTAKNIQYF; CDR3nt: TGTGCCTCGAGCCCTAGCGGGAGGACCACAGCCAAAAACATTCAGTACTTC
len: 14; abundance: once; v_gene: TRBV3-1/TRBV3-2; j_gene: TRBJ1-4; d_gene: -; CDR3aa: CASSQGGRGEKLFF; CDR3nt: TGTGCCAGCAGCCAGGGGGGACGCGGCGAAAAACTGTTTTTT
len: 16; abundance: once; v_gene: TRBV5-6; j_gene: TRBJ2-3; d_gene: -; CDR3aa: CASSWGPDGIGDTQYF; CDR3nt: TGTGCCAGCAGCTGGGGCCCGGACGGGATTGGAGATACGCAGTATTTT
len: 16; abundance: -; v_gene: TRBV18; j_gene: TRBJ2-1; d_gene: -; CDR3aa: CASSKLGERVINEQFF; CDR3nt: TGTGCCAGCTCCAAACTAGGGGAGCGGGTTATCAATGAGCAGTTCTTC
len: 18; abundance: -; v_gene: TRBV7-8; j_gene: TRBJ2-5; d_gene: -; CDR3aa: CASSLAPSRGAAQETQYF; CDR3nt: TGTGCCAGCAGCTTAGCCCCTAGTAGGGGCGCGGCCCAGGAGACCCAGTACTTC
len: 16; abundance: -; v_gene: TRBV4-2; j_gene: TRBJ2-7; d_gene: -; CDR3aa: CASSQGESGNTYEQYF; CDR3nt: TGTGCCAGCAGCCAAGGGGAGTCAGGGAATACCTACGAGCAGTACTTC
len: 13; abundance: -; v_gene: TRBV5-4; j_gene: TRBJ1-2; d_gene: -; CDR3aa: CASSLMGFYGYTF; CDR3nt: TGTGCCAGCAGCTTGATGGGCTTCTATGGCTACACCTTC
len: 17; abundance: -; v_gene: TRBV28; j_gene: TRBJ1-3; d_gene: -; CDR3aa: CASSLWVGSVSGNTIYF; CDR3nt: TGTGCCAGCAGTTTATGGGTGGGATCCGTCTCTGGAAACACCATATATTTT
len: 14; abundance: few; v_gene: TRBV10-3; j_gene: TRBJ2-7; d_gene: TRBD1; CDR3aa: CAIRPGQGPKEQYF; CDR3nt: TGTGCCATCAGACCGGGACAGGGCCCTAAAGAGCAGTACTTC
len: 11; abundance: -; v_gene: TRBV19; j_gene: TRBJ1-1; d_gene: -; CDR3aa: CASRILGEAFF; CDR3nt: TGTGCCAGTAGGATTTTGGGTGAAGCTTTCTTT
len: 14; abundance: -; v_gene: TRBV24-1; j_gene: TRBJ2-3; d_gene: -; CDR3aa: CATSGDPDPDTQYF; CDR3nt: TGTGCCACCAGTGGGGATCCGGACCCAGATACGCAGTATTTT
len: 16; abundance: -; v_gene: TRBV7-2; j_gene: TRBJ1-3; d_gene: -; CDR3aa: CASSLQVWSSGNTIYF; CDR3nt: TGTGCCAGCAGCCTACAAGTTTGGAGCTCTGGAAACACCATATATTTT
len: 16; abundance: -; v_gene: TRBV6-6; j_gene: TRBJ2-7; d_gene: -; CDR3aa: CASSYSRTGSSYEQYF; CDR3nt: TGTGCCAGCAGTTACTCGCGGACTGGAAGCTCCTACGAGCAGTACTTC
len: 13; abundance: once; v_gene: TRBV28; j_gene: TRBJ1-5; d_gene: -; CDR3aa: CASSNWGNQPQHF; CDR3nt: TGTGCCAGCAGCAACTGGGGGAATCAGCCCCAGCATTTT
len: 15; abundance: -; v_gene: TRBV19; j_gene: TRBJ1-3; d_gene: TRBD1; CDR3aa: CASRPGQGRGNTIYF; CDR3nt: TGTGCCAGTAGGCCCGGACAGGGTAGGGGAAACACCATATATTTT
len: 16; abundance: -; v_gene: TRBV11-3; j_gene: TRBJ1-2; d_gene: -; CDR3aa: CASSPGRSLTDYGYTF; CDR3nt: TGTGCCAGCAGCCCCGGACGGTCTCTCACGGACTATGGCTACACCTTC
len: 16; abundance: -; v_gene: TRBV5-1; j_gene: TRBJ1-3; d_gene: -; CDR3aa: CASSLWSFDSGNTIYF; CDR3nt: TGCGCCAGCAGCTTATGGAGCTTCGACTCTGGAAACACCATATATTTT
len: 16; abundance: -; v_gene: TRBV18; j_gene: TRBJ2-3; d_gene: TRBD2; CDR3aa: CASSPLGLAGADTQYF; CDR3nt: TGTGCCAGCTCACCCTTGGGACTAGCGGGAGCAGATACGCAGTATTTT
len: 16; abundance: -; v_gene: TRBV25-1; j_gene: TRBJ2-3; d_gene: -; CDR3aa: CASSPTLSIRRDTQYF; CDR3nt: TGTGCCAGCAGCCCAACCCTAAGTATTCGAAGAGATACGCAGTATTTT
len: 15; abundance: -; v_gene: TRBV6-6; j_gene: TRBJ1-2; d_gene: TRBD1; CDR3aa: CASSYSGQDIYGYTF; CDR3nt: TGTGCCAGCAGTTACTCCGGACAGGACATTTATGGCTACACCTTC
len: 15; abundance: -; v_gene: TRBV5-1; j_gene: TRBJ2-3; d_gene: -; CDR3aa: CASRPETVLTDTQYF; CDR3nt: TGCGCCAGCAGGCCAGAGACGGTCCTGACAGATACGCAGTATTTT
len: 14; abundance: -; v_gene: TRBV11-2; j_gene: TRBJ2-1; d_gene: -; CDR3aa: CASSLDPGDNEQFF; CDR3nt: TGTGCCAGCAGCTTAGACCCAGGGGACAATGAGCAGTTCTTC
len: 15; abundance: -; v_gene: TRBV7-2; j_gene: TRBJ1-1; d_gene: TRBD1; CDR3aa: CASSFSGTANTEAFF; CDR3nt: TGTGCCAGCAGCTTCTCCGGGACAGCGAACACTGAAGCTTTCTTT
len: 12; abundance: -; v_gene: TRBV14; j_gene: TRBJ2-5; d_gene: -; CDR3aa: CASSQYQETQYF; CDR3nt: TGTGCCAGCAGCCAGTACCAAGAGACCCAGTACTTC
len: 13; abundance: -; v_gene: TRBV2; j_gene: TRBJ2-3; d_gene: -; CDR3aa: CASSGTGTNTQYF; CDR3nt: TGTGCCAGCAGTGGGACCGGGACAAATACGCAGTATTTT
len: 16; abundance: once; v_gene: TRBV19; j_gene: TRBJ2-5; d_gene: TRBD1; CDR3aa: CASSILLTGGGETQYF; CDR3nt: TGTGCCAGTAGTATCTTACTGACAGGGGGTGGAGAGACCCAGTACTTC
len: 19; abundance: -; v_gene: TRBV7-6; j_gene: TRBJ2-2; d_gene: TRBD2; CDR3aa: CASSLGSGLAGDHTGELFF; CDR3nt: TGTGCCAGCAGCTTAGGCTCGGGACTAGCGGGAGATCACACCGGGGAGCTGTTTTTT
len: 19; abundance: -; v_gene: TRBV27; j_gene: TRBJ2-2; d_gene: TRBD2; CDR3aa: CASSLSRASGRAGTGELFF; CDR3nt: TGTGCCAGTAGTTTATCGAGGGCTAGCGGGAGGGCCGGCACCGGGGAGCTGTTTTTT
len: 14; abundance: few; v_gene: TRBV11-1; j_gene: TRBJ2-7; d_gene: -; CDR3aa: CASSRWGRSYEQYF; CDR3nt: TGTGCCAGCAGCCGCTGGGGACGGTCCTACGAGCAGTACTTC
len: 13; abundance: -; v_gene: TRBV7-3; j_gene: TRBJ1-6; d_gene: -; CDR3aa: CASSFGSGSPLHF; CDR3nt: TGTGCCAGCAGCTTCGGGTCGGGGTCACCCCTCCACTTT
len: 13; abundance: once; v_gene: TRBV7-9; j_gene: TRBJ1-2; d_gene: -; CDR3aa: CASSLLETDGYTF; CDR3nt: TGTGCCAGCAGTCTACTAGAGACTGATGGCTACACCTTC